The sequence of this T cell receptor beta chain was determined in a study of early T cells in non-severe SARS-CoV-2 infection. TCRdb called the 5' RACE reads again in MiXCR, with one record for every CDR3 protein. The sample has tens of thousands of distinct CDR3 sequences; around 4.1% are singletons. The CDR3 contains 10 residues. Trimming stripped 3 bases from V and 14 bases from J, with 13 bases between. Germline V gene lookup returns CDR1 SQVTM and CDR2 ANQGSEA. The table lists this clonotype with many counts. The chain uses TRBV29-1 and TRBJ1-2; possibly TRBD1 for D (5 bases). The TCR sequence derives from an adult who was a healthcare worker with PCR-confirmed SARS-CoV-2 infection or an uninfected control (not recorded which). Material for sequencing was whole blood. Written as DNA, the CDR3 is TGCAGCGTTGACCCGGGCAGGGAAACCTTC. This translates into CSVDPGRETF.